The 27 T cell receptor beta chains below were found in one sample sequenced in a study of beta chain features in type 1 diabetes. The isolated RNA, all of it, was reverse transcribed, so expressed TCRB transcripts were what got sequenced. Produced via immunoSEQ multiplex PCR; TCRdb's table is partial and in-frame only. The sample has about 260,000 clones; around 65% are singletons. Sequenced: naive CD4+ T cells from blood. The receptors were gathered from a man aged 25 to 40 in good health.

This rearrangement joins TRBV6-6 to TRBJ2-7; 7 bases line up with TRBD1. This CDR3 has 14 amino acids. Per the germline V gene, CDR1 is MNHNY and CDR2 is SVGAGI (reference sequence). The V gene end was trimmed by 6 bases and the J gene end by 2 bases; junction bases not matched to a gene: 7. In nucleotides, the CDR3 is TGTGCCAGCAGCTACCAGGGACAGCCCTACGAGCAGTACTTC. It is translated as CASSYQGQPYEQYF.

The CDR3 DNA reads TGTGCCAGCAGCTTTCTCGGTAACACAGATACGCAGTATTTT. This translates into CASSFLGNTDTQYF. This chain connects TRBV7-9 to TRBJ2-3; D is ambiguous. V was cut by 3 bases and J by 2 bases, with 9 bases left in between. In germline, CDR1 is SEHNR, CDR2 FQNEAQ (reference sequence). This CDR3 has 14 residues.

This clone was counted a single time. The genes are TRBV18 and TRBJ2-1; 9 nucleotides align to TRBD2. Per germline, CDR1 KGHSH and CDR2 LQKENI. This CDR3 spans 15 amino acids. V was pared by 0 bases and J by 5 bases, with 2 bases of the junction left unmatched. The CDR3 region has the DNA TGTGCCAGCTCACCACCGGGACTAGCAGACAATGAGCAGTTCTTC. It yields the protein CASSPPGLADNEQFF.

The V call is TRBV7-9, the J call TRBJ2-7; D gene ambiguous. The germline gives CDR1 SEHNR, CDR2 FQNEAQ (reference sequence). CDR3 length: 14 amino acids. Trimming took off 5 bases at V and 3 bases at J, with 14 bases between the two ends. The CDR3 sequence is CASSQRGVNYEQYF. The CDR3 DNA sequence: TGTGCCAGCAGCCAACGCGGCGTAAACTACGAGCAGTACTTC.

V is TRBV7-2 and J is TRBJ1-5; D is uncertain. CDR3 length: 14 residues. With 5 bases removed from V and 1 base from J, the gap between germline ends came to 9 bases. Germline loops: CDR1 SGHTA, CDR2 FQGNSA. Written as DNA, the CDR3 is TGTGCCAGCAGCCGGACCTACAGCAATCAGCCCCAGCATTTT. This encodes CASSRTYSNQPQHF.

This clone has only a few counts. This sequence joins TRBV10-3 and TRBJ2-3, with 7 bases that match TRBD2. J gave up 5 bases and V 3 bases, and 8 bases lay outside the gene matches. This CDR3 comprises 15 residues. Looked up from germline, CDR1 is ENHRY and CDR2 is SYGVKD. The CDR3 is CAISDGAGSGDTQYF. CDR3 nucleotide sequence: TGTGCCATCAGTGATGGAGCGGGATCGGGAGATACGCAGTATTTT.

V usage is TRBV30 and J usage is TRBJ2-7; 9 bases are shared with TRBD1. The junction had 11 bases not matched to a gene; V was cut back by 2 bases and J by 6 bases. CDR1 is GTSNPN and CDR2 is SVGIG in the germline V gene (reference sequence). This CDR3 has 15 amino acids. The CDR3 sequence is CAWSPSGTGQGEQYF. Here the CDR3 DNA reads TGTGCCTGGAGTCCCTCAGGGACAGGGCAAGGCGAGCAGTACTTC.

This clone showed up just a few times. Within the sample, other DNA sequences also encode this same CDR3. The chain is built from TRBV30 and TRBJ1-5; tentative D call: TRBD1 (6 bases). Germline V lookup: CDR1 GTSNPN, CDR2 SVGIG (reference sequence). Between the trimmed V and J ends, which lost 0 bases and 4 bases, there was a span of 7 bases. There are 13 residues in the CDR3. The CDR3 region is CAWSVQGNQPQHF. CDR3 nucleotide sequence: TGTGCCTGGAGTGTACAGGGAAATCAGCCCCAGCATTTT.

This clone was counted between two and nine times. Other DNA sequences in this sample translate to the same CDR3. V gene TRBV29-1 combines with J gene TRBJ1-1, with no clear D. The CDR3 totals 11 residues. Germline CDR1 reads SQVTM; CDR2 reads ANQGSEA. Between the trimmed V and J ends, which lost 7 bases and 1 base, there was a span of 7 bases. The chain's CDR3 is CSGAENTEAFF. The CDR3 DNA reads TGCAGCGGTGCAGAGAACACTGAAGCTTTCTTT.

The J gene is TRBJ1-1, the V gene TRBV30, with D hard to call. Germline assignment: CDR1 GTSNPN and CDR2 SVGIG (reference sequence). V lost 2 bases to trimming and J lost 6 bases, with 19 bases between them. The CDR3 length is 15 residues. CDR3 amino acids: CAWSRWAGSRPEAFF. In nucleotides, the CDR3 is TGTGCCTGGAGTCGTTGGGCGGGCTCCCGCCCTGAAGCTTTCTTT.

This clone has more than one count but fewer than ten. The V and J genes are TRBV25-1 and TRBJ2-3; either TRBD1 or TRBD2 may fit D (6 bases each). The CDR3 is 14 residues long. Germline V gene data show CDR1 as MGHDK and CDR2 as SYGVNS. Trimming shortened V by 3 bases and J by 2 bases, and 9 bases separated the two germline ends. The CDR3 protein is CASSEPGATDTQYF. CDR3 in DNA: TGTGCCAGCAGTGAGCCGGGGGCCACAGATACGCAGTATTTT.

The chain is built from TRBV7-9 and TRBJ2-5, with TRBD1 as a possible D gene (6 bases). Germline V gives CDR1 SEHNR, CDR2 FQNEAQ (reference sequence). The CDR3 sequence is 13 residues long. V was trimmed by 1 base and J by 5 bases, leaving 8 bases between them. In DNA, the CDR3 is TGTGCCAGCAGCTTAGGACAGGCTGAGACCCAGTACTTC. It translates to CASSLGQAETQYF.

The chain joins TRBV21-1 to TRBJ2-2. TRBV21-1 is tagged as a pseudogene. The CDR3 contains 14 residues. CDR3 in amino acids: CASSKVLVGGELFF. The CDR3 DNA follows: TGTGCCAGCAGCAAAGTGCTCGTTGGCGGGGAGCTGTTTTTT.

This clone was seen only a few times. V and J are TRBV6-5 and TRBJ1-6; D gene ambiguous. CDR3 length: 13 amino acids. The germline gives CDR1 MNHEY, CDR2 SVGAGI. The ends were cut back, 0 bases at V and 8 bases at J, with 5 bases in the middle. The CDR3 region has the DNA TGTGCCAGCAGTTACTCGTCGTATTCACCCCTCCACTTT. This translates into CASSYSSYSPLHF.

This clone was detected only a few times. The rearrangement uses TRBV9 and TRBJ2-5, with 12 bases that match TRBD2. This CDR3 contains 14 residues. V was pared by 1 base and J by 5 bases, with 0 bases of the junction left unmatched. CDR1 is SGDLS and CDR2 is YYNGEE in the germline V gene. CDR3 nucleotide sequence: TGTGCCAGCAGCGTACTAGCGGGAGGGGAGACCCAGTACTTC. Protein: CASSVLAGGETQYF.

This clone was counted once. The V and J genes are TRBV25-1 and TRBJ2-5, with no clear D. V lost 2 bases and J lost 5, with 9 bases in between. This CDR3 spans 13 amino acids. Per germline, CDR1 MGHDK and CDR2 SYGVNS. CDR3 region: CASSETGLETQYF. CDR3 DNA: TGTGCCAGCAGTGAAACCGGCCTGGAGACCCAGTACTTC.

In its sample, this clone was seen once. One end of the junction is discordant with germline, which a read error may explain. The gene calls are TRBV16 and TRBJ2-1, with unresolved D. Germline V gene lookup returns CDR1 KGHSY and CDR2 FQNENV. This CDR3 has 11 amino acids. The CDR3 sequence is CASSPYDEQFF. The CDR3 region has the DNA TGTGCCAGCAGCCCCTACGATGAGCAGTTCTTC.

The chain has TRBV30 and TRBJ2-1, with TRBD2 matching 7 bases. Germline loops: CDR1 GTSNPN, CDR2 SVGIG (reference sequence). CDR3 size: 13 residues. V shed 0 bases and J 10 bases; nucleotides not matched to a gene: 6. CDR3 region: CAWSVLGSGEQFF. In DNA form, the CDR3 reads TGTGCCTGGAGTGTACTTGGTAGCGGGGAGCAGTTCTTC.

This clone occurred a few times. The genes are TRBV16 and TRBJ1-1; the D is unclear. CDR1 KGHSY and CDR2 FQNENV come from the germline V gene. V was pared by 3 bases and J by 0 bases, with 5 bases between. This CDR3 has 13 residues. The CDR3 sequence is CASSQSLNTEAFF. In DNA form, the CDR3 reads TGTGCCAGCAGCCAGAGTCTGAACACTGAAGCTTTCTTT.

This clone was counted only a few times. The genes are TRBV30 and TRBJ2-7; TRBD2 matches at 8 bases. J lost 2 bases, V lost 0 bases, and 9 bases had no gene match. Germline V CDR1 and CDR2: GTSNPN, SVGIG (reference sequence). This CDR3 has 16 residues. The CDR3 coding sequence is TGTGCCTGGAGTGTACTCGGGACTAGAGGAGCCTACGAGCAGTACTTC. It specifies CAWSVLGTRGAYEQYF.

The rearrangement uses TRBV20-1 and TRBJ2-5; D not certain. Trimming shortened V by 7 bases and J by 5 bases, and 11 bases separated the two germline ends. Germline loops: CDR1 DFQATT, CDR2 SNEGSKA (reference sequence). CDR3 length equals 11 residues. DNA of the CDR3: TGCAGTGGTCAGCGCGGCGAGACCCAGTACTTC. Amino acid sequence: CSGQRGETQYF.

The genes are TRBV29-1 and TRBJ2-7; no firm D call. V was cut by 6 bases and J by 0 bases, with 12 bases left in between. The CDR3 totals 13 residues. The germline CDR1 and CDR2 sequences are SQVTM and ANQGSEA. The CDR3: CSVAQQHSYEQYF. CDR3 nucleotides: TGCAGCGTCGCCCAGCAGCACTCCTACGAGCAGTACTTC.

V gene TRBV28 combines with J gene TRBJ1-2; D perhaps matches TRBD1 (6 bases). This CDR3 is built from 14 residues. Deletions cut 2 bases from V and 10 bases from J, with 17 bases between. Looked up from germline, CDR1 is MDHEN and CDR2 is SYDVKM. CDR3 residues: CASSLGQGLSPYTF. CDR3 in DNA: TGTGCCAGCAGTTTAGGGCAGGGGTTGTCACCCTACACCTTC.

The chain links TRBV6-6 to TRBJ2-5, with unresolved D. Trimming took off 6 bases at V and 5 bases at J, with 10 bases between the two ends. The CDR3 consists of 12 residues. The germline V gene encodes CDR1 MNHNY and CDR2 SVGAGI (reference sequence). The CDR3 sequence is CASSADWETQYF. CDR3 nucleotide sequence: TGTGCCAGCAGCGCCGACTGGGAGACCCAGTACTTC.

This clone was counted a single time. The chain couples TRBV30 to TRBJ2-1; the D gene could be TRBD1 or TRBD2 (5 bases each). Trimming took 4 bases from V and 7 from J, leaving 20 bases between them. This CDR3 spans 15 amino acids. The germline CDR1 and CDR2 sequences are GTSNPN and SVGIG (reference sequence). CDR3 sequence (DNA): TGTGCCTGGAACAGACCGGTAGAGGGGAGAAATGAGCAGTTCTTC. Protein: CAWNRPVEGRNEQFF.

The chain joins TRBV25-1 to TRBJ2-7; the match to TRBD1 covers 9 bases. There are 15 residues in the CDR3. The V segment lost 4 bases and the J segment 3 bases; nucleotides outside the gene matches: 7. Germline CDR1 MGHDK, CDR2 SYGVNS. The CDR3 loop reads CASSASGTGNYEQYF. The CDR3 DNA is TGTGCCAGCAGTGCCTCGGGGACAGGGAACTACGAGCAGTACTTC.

Worth noting for this clone: In the same sample, other DNA sequences code for this CDR3. This chain uses TRBV4-3 with TRBJ2-3; D unclear. The CDR3 is made up of 14 amino acids. Germline lookup yields CDR1 LGHNA and CDR2 YSLEER. V lost 3 bases and J 0 bases, leaving 7 bases between the germline ends. CDR3 nucleotide sequence: TGCGCCAGCAGCCAGGAGTCTAGCACAGATACGCAGTATTTT. It encodes CASSQESSTDTQYF.